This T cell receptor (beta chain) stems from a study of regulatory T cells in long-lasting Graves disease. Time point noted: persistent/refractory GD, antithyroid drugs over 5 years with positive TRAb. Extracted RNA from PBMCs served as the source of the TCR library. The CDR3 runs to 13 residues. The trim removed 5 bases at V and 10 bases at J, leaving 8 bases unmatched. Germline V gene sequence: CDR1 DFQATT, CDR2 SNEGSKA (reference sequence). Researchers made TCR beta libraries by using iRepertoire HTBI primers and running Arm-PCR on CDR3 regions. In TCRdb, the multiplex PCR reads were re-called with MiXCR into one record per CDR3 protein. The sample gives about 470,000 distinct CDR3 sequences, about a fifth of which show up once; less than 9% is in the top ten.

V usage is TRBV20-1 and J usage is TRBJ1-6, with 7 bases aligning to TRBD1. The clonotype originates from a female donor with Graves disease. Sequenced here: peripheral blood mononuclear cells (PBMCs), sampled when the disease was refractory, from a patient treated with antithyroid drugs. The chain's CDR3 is CSALQGLNSPLHF. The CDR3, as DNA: TGCAGTGCTTTACAGGGGCTAAACTCACCCCTCCACTTT.